This T cell receptor (delta chain) derives from a study of gamma-delta T cells after stem cell transplantation. TCRdb called clones anew from the RT-PCR reads with CATT. The sample contains fewer than 5,500 delta-chain clones, about 15% of which appear only once. The CDR3 consists of 19 residues. Trimming took 3 bases from V and 4 from J, leaving 29 bases between them. Germline lookup yields CDR1 GEAIGNYY and CDR2 EKD. The source is a human donor. It is not recorded whose cells these are; they may come from a transplant donor. Material: gamma-delta T cells. The rearrangement uses TRDV2 and TRDJ1; possibly TRDD3 for D (6 bases). TCRdb does not report a J gene; here it was assigned by matching the DNA to germline references. Here the CDR3 reads CACDPRCTGRRSAYDKLIF. DNA of the CDR3: TGTGCCTGTGACCCCCGTTGTACTGGGAGACGGAGTGCGTACGATAAACTCATCTTT.